This TCR beta chain was sequenced in a study of cytomegalovirus exposure and HLA in healthy donors. Study as a whole: Later analysis reported that the roughly 120 validation repertoires shared the platform of the roughly 670 first-cohort repertoires.

V gave up 3 bases and J gave up 5 bases; unmatched junction bases: 10. Looked up from germline, CDR1 is KGHSH and CDR2 is LQKENI. CDR3 size: 15 residues. With regard to this clone: Its antigen is currently unknown.

The study's findings and limits: Cytomegalovirus-associated TCR beta chains were listed, numbering 150 to 200.

Using immunoSEQ multiplex PCR, the repertoire was profiled, and TCRdb retains in-frame clones only, with some absent. This sample carries 65,000 to 95,000 clones, around 96% of them seen once, and the ten largest clones take around 3.2%. This receptor was identified in a man between 18 and 29 years old in good health and CMV-seronegative. The sequenced sample was PBMCs. This sequence joins TRBV18 and TRBJ2-7; 7 bases are a match to TRBD1. CDR3 coding DNA: TGTGCCAGCTCACCGGAACTTAGGGGGCCCCACGAGCAGTACTTC. Amino acids: CASSPELRGPHEQYF.